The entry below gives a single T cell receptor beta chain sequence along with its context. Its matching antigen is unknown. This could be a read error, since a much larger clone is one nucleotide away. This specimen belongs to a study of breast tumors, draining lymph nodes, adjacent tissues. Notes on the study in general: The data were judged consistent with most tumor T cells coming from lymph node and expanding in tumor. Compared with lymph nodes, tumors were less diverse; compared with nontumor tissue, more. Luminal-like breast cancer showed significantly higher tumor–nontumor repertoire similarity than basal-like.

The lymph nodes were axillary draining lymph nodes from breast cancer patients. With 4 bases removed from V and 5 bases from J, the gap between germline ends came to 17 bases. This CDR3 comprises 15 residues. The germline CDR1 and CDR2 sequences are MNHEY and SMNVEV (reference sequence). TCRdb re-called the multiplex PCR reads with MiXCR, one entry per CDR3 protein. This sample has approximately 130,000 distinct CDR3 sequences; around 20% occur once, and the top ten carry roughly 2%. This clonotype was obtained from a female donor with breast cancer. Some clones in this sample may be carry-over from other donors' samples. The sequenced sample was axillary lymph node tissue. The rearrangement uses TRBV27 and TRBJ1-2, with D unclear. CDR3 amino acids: CASSSSMGSYYGYTF. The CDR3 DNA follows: TGTGCCAGCAGTTCATCCATGGGCTCGTATTATGGCTACACCTTC.